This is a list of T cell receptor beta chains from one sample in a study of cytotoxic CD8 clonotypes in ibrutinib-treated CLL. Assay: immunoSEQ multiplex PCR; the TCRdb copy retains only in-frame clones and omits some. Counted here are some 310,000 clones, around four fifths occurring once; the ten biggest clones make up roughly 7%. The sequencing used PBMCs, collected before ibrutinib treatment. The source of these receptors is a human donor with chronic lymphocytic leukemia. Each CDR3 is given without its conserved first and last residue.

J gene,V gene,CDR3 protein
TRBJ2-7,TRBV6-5,ASSHGTYEQY
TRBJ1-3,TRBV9,ASRSGNTIY
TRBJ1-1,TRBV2,ASTRDRGTEAF
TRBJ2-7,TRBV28,ASSTPGSSYEQY
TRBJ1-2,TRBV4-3,ASSPARMAANYGYT
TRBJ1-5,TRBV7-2,ASSKRDSVFPGGNQPQH
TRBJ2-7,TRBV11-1,ASSRAVGRGLTYEQY
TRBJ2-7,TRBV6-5,ASSRMGQLNEQY
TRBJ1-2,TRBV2,ASSGDTRLYGYT
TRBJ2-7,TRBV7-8,ASSLGSVYEQY
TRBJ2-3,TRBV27,ASRDGALTDTQY
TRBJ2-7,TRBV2,ARTGEGEQY
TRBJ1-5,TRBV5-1,ASSSQGPHQPQH
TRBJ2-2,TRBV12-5,ASGLVPPGELF
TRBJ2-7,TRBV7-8,ASSLAVTQY
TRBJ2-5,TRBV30,AWSVGLAGGQETQY
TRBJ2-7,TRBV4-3,ASSRRTTYEQY
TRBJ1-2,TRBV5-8,ASSMTGLYGYT
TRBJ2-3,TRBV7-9,ASSRTRLAVLTDTQY
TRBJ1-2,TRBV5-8,ASSLGGRVVGYT
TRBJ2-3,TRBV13,ASSTGQGTDTQY
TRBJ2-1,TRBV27,ASSERVGSYNEQF
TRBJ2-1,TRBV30,AWSLPGTVGYNEQF
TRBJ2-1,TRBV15,ATSRGPGTRGYNEQF
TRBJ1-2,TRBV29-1,SVEDRDGYT
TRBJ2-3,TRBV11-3,ASSPDAGAASTDTQY
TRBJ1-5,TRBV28,ASSSGVAQPQH
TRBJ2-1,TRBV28,ASSSLRGLAGSYNEQF
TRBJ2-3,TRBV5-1,ASSLGGSGIDTQY
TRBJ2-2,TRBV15,ATSSNRAENTGELF
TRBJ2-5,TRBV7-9,ACRGGETQY
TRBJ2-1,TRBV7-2,ASSPVDGTTKQF
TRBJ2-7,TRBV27,ASSPLGQSYEQY
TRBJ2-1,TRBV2,ASSDGRRDNEQF
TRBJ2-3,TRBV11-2,ASSLGGSYTQY
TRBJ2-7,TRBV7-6,ASSLPPTGGEQY
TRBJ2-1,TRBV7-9,ASSLDFGRNEQF